These 15 T cell receptor beta chains came from one sample sequenced in a study of cytomegalovirus exposure and HLA in healthy donors. Both 60 Vbeta primers and 13 Jbeta primers went into the PCR. Some clones are missing from TCRdb's copy, which holds only in-frame ones; the method was immunoSEQ multiplex PCR. This table holds about 200,000 clones, roughly 13% found once. The sample comprised PBMCs. All receptors derive from a man aged 45-65 years in good health and CMV-seropositive.

The chain links TRBV2 to TRBJ1-5; 8 nucleotides match TRBD1. This CDR3 has 14 amino acids. Trimming cost V 6 bases and J 7 bases; bases outside gene matches: 8. The germline CDR1 and CDR2 sequences are SNHLY and FYNNEI. The chain's CDR3 is CASSPETGEQPQHF. CDR3 bases: TGTGCCAGCAGCCCTGAGACAGGGGAACAGCCCCAGCATTTT.

This clone was seen more than once but under ten times. J is TRBJ2-7 and V is TRBV28; a weak D match, TRBD1 (6 bases). Germline loops: CDR1 MDHEN, CDR2 SYDVKM. V lost 6 bases, J lost 5 bases, and 8 bases lay in between. The CDR3 runs to 11 residues. CDR3 in amino acids: CASSYRDEQYF. Written as DNA, the CDR3 is TGTGCCAGCAGCTACAGGGACGAGCAGTACTTC.

The rearrangement links TRBV6-6 to TRBJ1-1; no reliable D call. CDR1 is MNHNY, CDR2 SVGAGI, per germline (reference sequence). Trimming removed 4 bases at V and 1 base at J, with 7 bases between. The CDR3 is made up of 13 amino acids. In nucleotides, the CDR3 is TGTGCCAGCAGTTGGAACAGGAACACTGAAGCTTTCTTT. The encoded protein is CASSWNRNTEAFF.

This clone has just a few counts. The CDR3: CASSLGSGFGNQPQHF. The CDR3, as DNA: TGTGCCAGCAGCTTGGGGTCGGGGTTTGGCAATCAGCCCCAGCATTTT. The rearrangement links TRBV5-6 to TRBJ1-5; no definite D call. CDR1 is SGHDT, CDR2 YYEEEE, per germline. The CDR3 loop spans 16 amino acids. The V end was cut by 0 bases, the J end by 2 bases, with 12 bases between.

V is TRBV5-4 and J is TRBJ2-3; no clear D gene. From germline, CDR1 is SGHNT and CDR2 YYREEE (reference sequence). This CDR3 contains 11 residues. V gave up 1 base and J gave up 9 bases, with 6 bases separating them. As DNA, the CDR3 is TGTGCCAGCAGCTTGAGCGAGACGCAGTATTTT. This translates into CASSLSETQYF. The entire variable domain, with the rest obtained from reference TRBV5-4 and TRBJ2-3, is as follows: ETGVTQSPTHLIKTRGQQVTLRCSSQSGHNTVSWYQQALGQGPQFIFQYYREEENGRGNFPPRFSGLQFPNYSSELNVNALELDDSALYLCASSLSETQYFGPGTRLTVL.

V gene TRBV4-2 combines with J gene TRBJ2-7; 8 bases align to TRBD2. V shed 1 base and J 2 bases; nucleotides not matched to a gene: 4. The CDR3 has 15 amino acids. CDR1 LGHNA and CDR2 YNFKEQ come from the germline V gene. The CDR3 is CASSQASGGAYEQYF. Written as DNA, the CDR3 is TGTGCCAGCAGCCAAGCGTCGGGGGGGGCCTACGAGCAGTACTTC.

The chain couples TRBV15 to TRBJ2-5; D perhaps matches TRBD2 (6 bases). Germline V lookup: CDR1 LNHNV, CDR2 YYDKDF (reference sequence). This CDR3 is built from 13 residues. V gave up 6 bases and J gave up 4 bases, with 12 bases separating them. Here the CDR3 DNA reads TGTGCCACCAGGGAGGAGGGATTAGAGACCCAGTACTTC. It is translated as CATREEGLETQYF.

V gene TRBV19 combines with J gene TRBJ1-1; possibly TRBD1 for D (5 bases). This CDR3 has 15 amino acids. The ends were cut back, 4 bases at V and 4 bases at J, with 16 bases in the middle. Per germline, CDR1 LNHDA and CDR2 SQIVND (reference sequence). CDR3 amino acids: CASSTSSGGATEAFF. The CDR3 bases are TGTGCCAGTAGTACTTCAAGCGGGGGAGCCACTGAAGCTTTCTTT.

This clone appeared a few times. The rearrangement links TRBV25-1 to TRBJ1-3; tentatively, D is TRBD1 (6 bases). The V end lost 2 bases, the J end lost 2 bases, and 19 bases lay between the germline ends. This CDR3 is 18 amino acids long. Per the germline V gene, CDR1 is MGHDK and CDR2 is SYGVNS. CDR3 sequence (DNA): TGTGCCAGCAGTGAACGTAGACAGGACAAACGCCCTGGAAACACCATATATTTT. As protein: CASSERRQDKRPGNTIYF.

This clone was observed a few times. The CDR3 region is CAWRGLSTDTQYF. CDR3 in DNA: TGTGCCTGGAGAGGACTGTCCACAGATACGCAGTATTTT. This chain joins TRBV30 and TRBJ2-3; TRBD2 might be the D (5 bases). Per the germline V gene, CDR1 is GTSNPN and CDR2 is SVGIG (reference sequence). Trimming pared 3 bases from V and 2 bases from J, leaving 9 bases between. CDR3 length: 13 amino acids.

CDR3 nucleotides: TGTGCCAGCTCGTCCGGGACAGGCAACACCGGGGAGCTGTTTTTT. Translation: CASSSGTGNTGELFF. The chain combines TRBV18 with TRBJ2-2; 8 nucleotides match TRBD1. CDR3 length: 15 residues. CDR1 and CDR2 from the germline V gene are KGHSH and LQKENI. The V and J ends lost 6 bases and 2 bases, in that order; junction bases with no gene match: 5.

This rearrangement joins TRBV6-1 to TRBJ1-3, with 7 bases fitting TRBD1. CDR3 size: 16 residues. With 2 bases clipped from V and 8 bases from J, the junction kept 12 bases outside the gene matches. Germline V CDR1 and CDR2: MNHNS, SASEGT. The CDR3 reads CASSERGQFAWDTIYF. In DNA form, the CDR3 reads TGTGCCAGCAGTGAAAGGGGACAGTTCGCTTGGGACACCATATATTTT.

This clone was found a few times. This sequence joins TRBV6-5 and TRBJ1-2; 7 bases match TRBD1. The V gene's germline CDR1 is MNHEY and CDR2 SVGAGI. V shed 5 bases, J shed 13 bases, and the junction held 10 bases outside the gene matches. The CDR3 loop spans 12 amino acids. CDR3 DNA sequence: TGTGCCAGCAGTACGAGAGGGGGCGGACTCACCTTC. Translating gives CASSTRGGGLTF.

This clone was seen more than once but under ten times. The CDR3, as DNA: TGTGCCAGCAGCTCAGGGGCCTCCTATGGCTACACCTTC. Translating gives CASSSGASYGYTF. The V gene is TRBV7-6, the J gene TRBJ1-2; D might be TRBD1 (6 bases). The germline gives CDR1 SGHVS, CDR2 FNYEAQ. The CDR3 runs 13 residues. The ends were cut back, 4 bases at V and 4 bases at J, with 10 bases in the middle. The complete variable domain, with remaining parts taken from reference TRBV7-6 and TRBJ1-2, reads GAGVSQSPRYKVTKRGQDVALRCDPISGHVSLYWYRQALGQGPEFLTYFNYEAQQDKSGLPNDRFSAERPEGSISTLTIQRTEQRDSAMYRCASSSGASYGYTFGSGTRLTVV.

The rearrangement joins TRBV13 to TRBJ2-1; D unclear. V was shortened by 3 bases and J by 8 bases, with 5 bases between the two germline ends. This CDR3 contains 11 residues. Germline V CDR1 and CDR2: PRHDT, FYEKMQ (reference sequence). CDR3 DNA: TGTGCCAGCAGCTTCGGGTATGAGCAGTTCTTC. Translated: CASSFGYEQFF.